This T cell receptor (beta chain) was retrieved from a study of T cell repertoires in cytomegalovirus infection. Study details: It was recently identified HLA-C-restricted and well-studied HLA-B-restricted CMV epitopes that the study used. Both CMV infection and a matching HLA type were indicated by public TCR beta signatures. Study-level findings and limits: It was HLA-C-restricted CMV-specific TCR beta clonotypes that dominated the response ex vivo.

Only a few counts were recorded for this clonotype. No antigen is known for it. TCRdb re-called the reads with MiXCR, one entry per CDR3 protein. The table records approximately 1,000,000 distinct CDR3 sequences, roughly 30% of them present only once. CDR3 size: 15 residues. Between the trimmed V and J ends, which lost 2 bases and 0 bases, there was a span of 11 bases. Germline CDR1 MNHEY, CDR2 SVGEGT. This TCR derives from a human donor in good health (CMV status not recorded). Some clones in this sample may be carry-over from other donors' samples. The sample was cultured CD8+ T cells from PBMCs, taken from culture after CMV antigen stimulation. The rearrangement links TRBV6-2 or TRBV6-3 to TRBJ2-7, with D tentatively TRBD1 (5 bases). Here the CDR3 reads CASSYGAKSSYEQYV. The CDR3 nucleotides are TGTGCCAGCAGTTACGGGGCAAAGAGCTCCTACGAGCAGTACGTC.